This section outlines one T cell receptor (beta chain) sequence together with its context. Its specificity is unknown. Losses at the gene ends were 8 bases for V and 2 bases for J; bases not matched to a gene: 14. CDR3 length equals 16 residues. Germline CDR1 reads MNHEY; CDR2 reads SMNVEV (reference sequence). The data are from a study of blood T cells in healthy people across ages. Study-level points and caveats: The recorded TCR beta diversity per million T cells decreased in a roughly linear manner with age. Compared with aged donors, long-lived donors showed fewer expanded clones, suggesting selection.

Together with a sample-barcoded 5' primer, a J-beta primer mix was included in a second PCR lasting roughly 6 to 12 cycles. TCRdb re-called the 5' RACE reads with MiXCR, one entry per CDR3 protein. This sample has approximately 810,000 distinct CDR3 sequences, with around 34% found just once. Isolation of PBMCs gave at least 6.5 million cells per sample. The J gene is TRBJ2-5, the V gene TRBV27; 7 nucleotides match TRBD1. This TCR came from a man younger than 35 in good health. Material: blood. CDR3 residues: CASGLTGPGLQETQYF. The CDR3 nucleotides are TGTGCCAGCGGATTGACAGGGCCGGGCCTTCAAGAGACCCAGTACTTC.